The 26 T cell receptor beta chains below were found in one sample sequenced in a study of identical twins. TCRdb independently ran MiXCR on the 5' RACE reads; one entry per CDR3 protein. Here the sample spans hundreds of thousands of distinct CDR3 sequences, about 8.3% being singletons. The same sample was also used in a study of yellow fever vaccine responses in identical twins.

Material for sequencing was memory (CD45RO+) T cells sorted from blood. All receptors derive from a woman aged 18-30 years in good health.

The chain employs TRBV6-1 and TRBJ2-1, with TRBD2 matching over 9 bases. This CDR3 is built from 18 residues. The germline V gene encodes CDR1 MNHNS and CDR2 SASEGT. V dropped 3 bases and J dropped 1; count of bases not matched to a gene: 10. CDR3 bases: TGTGCCAGCAGTGAGGGGGATCAGCGGGAGGTATCCTACAATGAGCAGTTCTTC. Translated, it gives CASSEGDQREVSYNEQFF.

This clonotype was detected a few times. CDR3 amino acids: CASSLTGGSYEQYV. The CDR3 bases are TGTGCCAGCTCACTGACAGGGGGCTCCTACGAGCAGTACGTC. The chain couples TRBV18 to TRBJ2-7; TRBD1 matches 9 bases. This CDR3 is 14 amino acids long. Germline values: CDR1 KGHSH, CDR2 LQKENI. V was pared by 4 bases and J by 0 bases, with 1 base of the junction left unmatched.

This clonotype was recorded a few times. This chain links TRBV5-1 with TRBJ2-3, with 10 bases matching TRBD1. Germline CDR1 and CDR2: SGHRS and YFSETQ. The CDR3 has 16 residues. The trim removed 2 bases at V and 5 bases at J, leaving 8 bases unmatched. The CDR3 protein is CASSLGTGVRIDTQYF. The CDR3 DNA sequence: TGCGCCAGCAGCTTAGGGACAGGGGTGCGTATAGATACGCAGTATTTT.

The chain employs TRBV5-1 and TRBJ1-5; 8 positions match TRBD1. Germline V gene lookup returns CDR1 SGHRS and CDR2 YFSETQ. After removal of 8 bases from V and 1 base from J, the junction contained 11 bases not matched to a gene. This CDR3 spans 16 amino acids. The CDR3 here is CARLTGGSGSNQPQHF. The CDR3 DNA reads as TGCGCCAGGCTTACAGGGGGAAGCGGGAGCAATCAGCCCCAGCATTTT.

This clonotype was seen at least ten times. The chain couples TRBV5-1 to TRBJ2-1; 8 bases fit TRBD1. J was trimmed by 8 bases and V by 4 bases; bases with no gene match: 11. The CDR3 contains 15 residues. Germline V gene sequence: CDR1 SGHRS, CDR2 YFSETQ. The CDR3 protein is CASSPQGADPHEQFF. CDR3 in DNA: TGCGCCAGCAGCCCCCAGGGGGCCGATCCCCATGAGCAGTTCTTC.

This chain's CDR3 is CSAIIPGIAEAFF. CDR3 sequence (DNA): TGCAGTGCCATTATCCCAGGGATTGCTGAAGCTTTCTTT. This rearrangement joins TRBV20-1 to TRBJ1-1; a weak D match, TRBD1 (5 bases). Trimming removed 6 bases at V and 6 bases at J, with 17 bases between. Germline values: CDR1 DFQATT, CDR2 SNEGSKA (reference sequence). This CDR3 contains 13 residues.

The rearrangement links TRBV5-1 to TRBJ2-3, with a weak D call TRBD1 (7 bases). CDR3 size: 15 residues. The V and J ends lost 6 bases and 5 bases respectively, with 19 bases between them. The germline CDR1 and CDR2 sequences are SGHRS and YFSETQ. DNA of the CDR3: TGCGCCAGCACCCTATTAGGAGGGGGCGTAGATACGCAGTATTTT. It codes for CASTLLGGGVDTQYF.

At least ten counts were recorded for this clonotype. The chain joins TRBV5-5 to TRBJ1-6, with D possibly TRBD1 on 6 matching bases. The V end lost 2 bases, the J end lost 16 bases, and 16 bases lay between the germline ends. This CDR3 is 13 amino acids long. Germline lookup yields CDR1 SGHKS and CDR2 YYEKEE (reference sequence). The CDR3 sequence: CASSFVDGGPLHF. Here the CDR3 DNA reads TGTGCCAGCAGCTTTGTAGATGGGGGCCCTCTCCACTTT.

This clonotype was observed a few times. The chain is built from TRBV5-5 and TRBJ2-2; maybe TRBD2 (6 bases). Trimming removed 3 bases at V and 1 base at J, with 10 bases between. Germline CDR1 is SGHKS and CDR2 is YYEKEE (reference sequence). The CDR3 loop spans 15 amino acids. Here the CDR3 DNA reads TGTGCCAGCAGCTCGGGAGATAAGAACACCGGGGAGCTGTTTTTT. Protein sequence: CASSSGDKNTGELFF.

CDR3 in amino acids: CASSASGTSGLAKNIQYF. DNA of the CDR3: TGTGCCAGCAGCGCATCCGGGACTAGCGGCTTAGCCAAAAACATTCAGTACTTC. This chain links TRBV3-1 with TRBJ2-4, with 11 bases matching TRBD2. Germline-derived CDR1 and CDR2 are LGHDT and YNNKEL (reference sequence). Trimming cost V 5 bases and J 0 bases; bases outside gene matches: 9. The CDR3 has 18 residues.

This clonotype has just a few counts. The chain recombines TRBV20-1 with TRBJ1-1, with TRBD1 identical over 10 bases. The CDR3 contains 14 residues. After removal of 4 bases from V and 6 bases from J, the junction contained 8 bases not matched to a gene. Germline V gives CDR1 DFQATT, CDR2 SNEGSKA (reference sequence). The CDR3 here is CSATTTGGPAEAFF. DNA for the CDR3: TGCAGTGCTACTACGACAGGGGGCCCCGCTGAAGCTTTCTTT.

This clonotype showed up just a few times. CDR3 sequence reads: CSASLQVGYTF. CDR3 DNA: TGCAGTGCTAGCCTGCAGGTTGGCTACACCTTC. The chain couples TRBV20-1 to TRBJ1-2; D not resolved. CDR3 length: 11 residues. Trimming took 3 bases from V and 7 from J, leaving 9 bases between them. Germline V CDR1 and CDR2: DFQATT, SNEGSKA (reference sequence).

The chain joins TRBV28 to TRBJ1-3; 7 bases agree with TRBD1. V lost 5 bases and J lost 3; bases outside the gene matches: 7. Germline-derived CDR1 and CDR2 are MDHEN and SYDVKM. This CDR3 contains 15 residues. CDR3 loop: CASSTTGEGGNTIYF. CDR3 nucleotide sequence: TGTGCCAGCAGTACCACAGGGGAGGGTGGAAACACCATATATTTT. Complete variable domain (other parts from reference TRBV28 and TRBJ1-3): DVKVTQSSRYLVKRTGEKVFLECVQDMDHENMFWYRQDPGLGLRLIYFSYDVKMKEKGDIPEGYSVSREKKERFSLILESASTNQTSMYLCASSTTGEGGNTIYFGEGSWLTVV.

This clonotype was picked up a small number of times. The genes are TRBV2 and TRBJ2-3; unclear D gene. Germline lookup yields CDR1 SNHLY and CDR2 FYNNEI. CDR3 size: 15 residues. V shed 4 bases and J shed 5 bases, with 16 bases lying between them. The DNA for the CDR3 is TGTGCCAGCAGTGGGTTAGGTATCGGATTAGATACGCAGTATTTT. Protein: CASSGLGIGLDTQYF.

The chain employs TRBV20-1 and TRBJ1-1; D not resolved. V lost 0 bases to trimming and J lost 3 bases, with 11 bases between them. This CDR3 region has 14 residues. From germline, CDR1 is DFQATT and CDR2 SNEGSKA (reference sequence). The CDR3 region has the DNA TGCAGTGCTAGAGATGGGCGGGCCGACACTGAAGCTTTCTTT. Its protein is CSARDGRADTEAFF.

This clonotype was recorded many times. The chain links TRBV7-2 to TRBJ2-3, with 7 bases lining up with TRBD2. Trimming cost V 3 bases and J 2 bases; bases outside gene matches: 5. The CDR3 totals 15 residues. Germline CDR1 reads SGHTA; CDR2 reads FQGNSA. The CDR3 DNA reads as TGTGCCAGCAGCTTTTACACTAGCGCCACAGATACGCAGTATTTT. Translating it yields CASSFYTSATDTQYF. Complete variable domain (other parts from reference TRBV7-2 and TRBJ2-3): GAGVSQSPSNKVTEKGKDVELRCDPISGHTALYWYRQSLGQGLEFLIYFQGNSAPDKSGLPSDRFSAERTGGSVSTLTIQRTQQEDSAVYLCASSFYTSATDTQYFGPGTRLTVL.

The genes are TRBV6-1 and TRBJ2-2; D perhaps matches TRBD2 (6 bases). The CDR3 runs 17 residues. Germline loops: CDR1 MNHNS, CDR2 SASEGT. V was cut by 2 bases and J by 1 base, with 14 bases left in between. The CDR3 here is CASSERGAGWNTGELFF. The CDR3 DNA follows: TGTGCCAGCAGTGAACGTGGGGCGGGGTGGAACACCGGGGAGCTGTTTTTT.

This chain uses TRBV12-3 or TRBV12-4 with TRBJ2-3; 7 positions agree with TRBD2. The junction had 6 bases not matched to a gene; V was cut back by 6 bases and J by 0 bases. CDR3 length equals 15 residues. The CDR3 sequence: CASSPLAVSTDTQYF. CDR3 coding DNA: TGTGCCAGCAGCCCCCTAGCGGTGAGCACAGATACGCAGTATTTT.

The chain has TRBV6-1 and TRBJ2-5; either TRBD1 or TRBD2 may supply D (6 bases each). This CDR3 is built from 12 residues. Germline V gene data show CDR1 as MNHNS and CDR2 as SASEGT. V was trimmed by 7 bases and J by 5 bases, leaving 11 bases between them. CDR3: CASKGGVETQYF. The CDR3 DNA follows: TGTGCCAGCAAGGGGGGCGTCGAGACCCAGTACTTC.

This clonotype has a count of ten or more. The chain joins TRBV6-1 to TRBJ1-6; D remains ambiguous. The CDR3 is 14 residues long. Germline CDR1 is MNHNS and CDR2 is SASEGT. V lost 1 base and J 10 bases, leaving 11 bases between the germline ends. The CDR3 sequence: CASSEVGLGSPLHF. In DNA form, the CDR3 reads TGTGCCAGCAGTGAAGTCGGGCTCGGATCACCCCTCCACTTT.

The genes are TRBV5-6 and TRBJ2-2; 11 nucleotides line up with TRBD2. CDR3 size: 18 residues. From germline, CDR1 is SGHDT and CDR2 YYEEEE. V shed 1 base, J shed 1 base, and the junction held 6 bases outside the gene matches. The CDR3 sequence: CASSLLLAGAWNTGELFF. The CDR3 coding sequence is TGTGCCAGCAGCTTGCTACTAGCGGGGGCCTGGAACACCGGGGAGCTGTTTTTT. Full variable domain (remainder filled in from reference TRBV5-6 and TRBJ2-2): DAGVTQSPTHLIKTRGQQVTLRCSPKSGHDTVSWYQQALGQGPQFIFQYYEEEERQRGNFPDRFSGHQFPNYSSELNVNALLLGDSALYLCASSLLLAGAWNTGELFFGEGSRLTVL.

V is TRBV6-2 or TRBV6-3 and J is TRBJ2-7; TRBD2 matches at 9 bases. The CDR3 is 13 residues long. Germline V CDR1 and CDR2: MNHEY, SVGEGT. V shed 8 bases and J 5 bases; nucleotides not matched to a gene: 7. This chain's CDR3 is CASASSGTNEQYF. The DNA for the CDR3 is TGTGCCAGCGCGTCTAGCGGGACCAACGAGCAGTACTTC.

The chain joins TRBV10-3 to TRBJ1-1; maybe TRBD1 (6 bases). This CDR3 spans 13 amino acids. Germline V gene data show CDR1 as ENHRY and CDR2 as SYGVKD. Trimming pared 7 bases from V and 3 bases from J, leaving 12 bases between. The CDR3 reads CAITTGFDTEAFF. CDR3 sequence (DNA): TGTGCCATCACCACAGGGTTTGACACTGAAGCTTTCTTT.

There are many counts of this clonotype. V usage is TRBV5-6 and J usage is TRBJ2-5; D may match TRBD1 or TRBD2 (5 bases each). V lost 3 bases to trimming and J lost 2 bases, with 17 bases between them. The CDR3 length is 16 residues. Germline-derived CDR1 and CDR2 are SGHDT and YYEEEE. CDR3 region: CASSSRDTGLQETQYF. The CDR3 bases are TGTGCCAGCAGCTCCAGGGATACGGGGCTACAAGAGACCCAGTACTTC.

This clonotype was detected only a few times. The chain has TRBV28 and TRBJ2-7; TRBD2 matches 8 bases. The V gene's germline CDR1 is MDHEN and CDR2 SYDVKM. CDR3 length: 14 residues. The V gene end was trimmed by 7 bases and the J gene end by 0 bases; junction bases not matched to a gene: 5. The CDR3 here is CASIKSGSSYEQYF. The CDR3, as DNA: TGTGCCAGCATTAAGAGCGGGAGCTCCTACGAGCAGTACTTC.

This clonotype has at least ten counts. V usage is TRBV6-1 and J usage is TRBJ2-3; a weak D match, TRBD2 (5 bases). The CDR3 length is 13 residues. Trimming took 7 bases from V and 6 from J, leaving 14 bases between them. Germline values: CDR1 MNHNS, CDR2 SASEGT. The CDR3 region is CASTPEETDTQYF. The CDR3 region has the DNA TGTGCCAGCACCCCGGAGGAGACGGATACGCAGTATTTT.